The source of this TCR beta chain is a study of T-cell memory formation after mild COVID-19. Study at large: Largely, the TCR clusters proved donor specific. Study results and limitations: Nothing confirmed that second-wave clones peaking on day 37 were specific for SARS-CoV-2.

TCRdb reprocessed the 5' RACE reads via MiXCR and lists one record per CDR3 protein. Here the sample spans hundreds of thousands of distinct CDR3 sequences, under 20% being singletons. The CDR3 covers 17 residues. Germline V gene sequence: CDR1 SGHDN, CDR2 FVKESK. Trimming cost V 0 bases and J 3 bases; bases outside gene matches: 8. Details on this clonotype: Its antigen is unknown.

The sequenced sample was PBMCs or a T cell subset sorted from them (not recorded which). The chain is built from TRBV14 and TRBJ2-5; 9 nucleotides agree with TRBD2. The receptor's source is an adult woman who had mild COVID-19 (a few samples of this study predate the infection). Cell type and time point are not known. CDR3 DNA: TGTGCCAGCAGCCAAGAACGAAGCGGGGGGCCTAAAGAGACCCAGTACTTC. This translates into CASSQERSGGPKETQYF.